This T cell receptor beta chain was observed in a study of T cell responses to AZD1222 COVID-19 vaccine. Study-level points and caveats: Repertoire collection took place solely once the T cell response had peaked.

The V and J ends lost 6 bases and 5 bases respectively, with 16 bases between them. This CDR3 spans 14 amino acids. CDR1 is MNHNY and CDR2 is SVGAGI in the germline V gene (reference sequence). Sequenced by immunoSEQ multiplex PCR; TCRdb stores in-frame clones only, minus some. The sample has 120,000 or so clones, 80% to 90% seen once. To note about this clone: Its antigen is still unknown.

This receptor was identified in an adult in good health. Sequenced material: peripheral blood, taken on day 0 of AZD1222 vaccination. The chain links TRBV6-6 to TRBJ1-1, with a possible D match to TRBD1 (5 bases). The CDR3 is CASSQKTGRTEAFF. DNA of the CDR3: TGTGCCAGCAGCCAAAAAACAGGACGGACTGAAGCTTTCTTT.